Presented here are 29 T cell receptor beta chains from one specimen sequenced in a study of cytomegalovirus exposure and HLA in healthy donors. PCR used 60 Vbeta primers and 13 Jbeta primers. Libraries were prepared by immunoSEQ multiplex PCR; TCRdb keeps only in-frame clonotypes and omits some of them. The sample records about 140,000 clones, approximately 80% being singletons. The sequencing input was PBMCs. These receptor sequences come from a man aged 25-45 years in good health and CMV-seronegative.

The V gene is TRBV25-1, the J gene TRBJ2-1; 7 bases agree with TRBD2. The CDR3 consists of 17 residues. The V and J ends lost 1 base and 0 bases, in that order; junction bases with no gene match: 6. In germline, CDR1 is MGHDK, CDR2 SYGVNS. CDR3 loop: CASSESVGLSSYNEQFF. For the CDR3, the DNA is TGTGCCAGCAGTGAATCCGTGGGACTAAGCTCCTACAATGAGCAGTTCTTC. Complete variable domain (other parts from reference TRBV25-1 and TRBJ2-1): EADIYQTPRYLVIGTGKKITLECSQTMGHDKMYWYQQDPGMELHLIHYSYGVNSTEKGDLSSESTVSRIRTEHFPLTLESARPSHTSQYLCASSESVGLSSYNEQFFGPGTRLTVL.

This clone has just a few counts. CDR3 region: CASSQDGGGTYNEQFF. In DNA, the CDR3 is TGCGCCAGCAGCCAAGATGGAGGCGGGACCTACAATGAGCAGTTCTTC. This chain links TRBV4-3 with TRBJ2-1; D is perhaps TRBD2 (6 bases). Per germline, CDR1 LGHNA and CDR2 YSLEER. The V end lost 0 bases, the J end lost 2 bases, and 11 bases lay between the germline ends. CDR3 length equals 16 residues.

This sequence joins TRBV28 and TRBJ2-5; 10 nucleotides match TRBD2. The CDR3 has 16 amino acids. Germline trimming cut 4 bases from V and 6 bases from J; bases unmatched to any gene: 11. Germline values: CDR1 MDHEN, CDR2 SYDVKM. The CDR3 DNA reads TGTGCCAGCAGTTACAATCCCGCTAGCGGGAGAAAGACCCAGTACTTC. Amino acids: CASSYNPASGRKTQYF. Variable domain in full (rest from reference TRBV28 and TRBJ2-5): DVKVTQSSRYLVKRTGEKVFLECVQDMDHENMFWYRQDPGLGLRLIYFSYDVKMKEKGDIPEGYSVSREKKERFSLILESASTNQTSMYLCASSYNPASGRKTQYFGPGTRLLVL.

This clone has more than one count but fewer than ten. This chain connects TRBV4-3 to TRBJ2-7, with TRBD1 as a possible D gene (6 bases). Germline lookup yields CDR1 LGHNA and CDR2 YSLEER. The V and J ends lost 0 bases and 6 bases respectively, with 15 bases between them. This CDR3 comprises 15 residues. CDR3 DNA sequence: TGCGCCAGCAGCCAAGAAAGAGGACAGCGATCCGAGCAGTACTTC. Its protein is CASSQERGQRSEQYF.

The CDR3 protein is CASSFNYEQYF. CDR3 in DNA: TGTGCCAGCAGCTTCAACTACGAGCAGTACTTC. The chain couples TRBV5-6 to TRBJ2-7, with D hard to call. Germline V gene data show CDR1 as SGHDT and CDR2 as YYEEEE. The CDR3 consists of 11 residues. Trimming cost V 2 bases and J 3 bases, with 3 bases left between them.

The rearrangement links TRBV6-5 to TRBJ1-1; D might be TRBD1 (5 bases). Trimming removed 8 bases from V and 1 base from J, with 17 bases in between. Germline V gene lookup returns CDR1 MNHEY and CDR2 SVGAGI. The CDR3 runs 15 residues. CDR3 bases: TGTGCCAGCCGAAGAGATTACAGGAGGAACACTGAAGCTTTCTTT. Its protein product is CASRRDYRRNTEAFF.

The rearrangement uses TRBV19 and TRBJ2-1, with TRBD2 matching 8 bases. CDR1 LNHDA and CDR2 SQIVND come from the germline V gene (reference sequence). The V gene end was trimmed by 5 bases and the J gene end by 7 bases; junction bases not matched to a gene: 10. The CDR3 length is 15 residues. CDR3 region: CASSREAASGNEQFF. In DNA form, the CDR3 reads TGTGCCAGTAGTCGAGAGGCGGCTAGCGGGAATGAGCAGTTCTTC.

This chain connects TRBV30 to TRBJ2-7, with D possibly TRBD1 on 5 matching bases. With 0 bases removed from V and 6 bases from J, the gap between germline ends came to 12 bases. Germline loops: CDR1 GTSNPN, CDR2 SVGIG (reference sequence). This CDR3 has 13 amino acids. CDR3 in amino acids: CAWSVSQGREQYF. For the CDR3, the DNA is TGTGCCTGGAGTGTATCCCAGGGTCGCGAGCAGTACTTC.

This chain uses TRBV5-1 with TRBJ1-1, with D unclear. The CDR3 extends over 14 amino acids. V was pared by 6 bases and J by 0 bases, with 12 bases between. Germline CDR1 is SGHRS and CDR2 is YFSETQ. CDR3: CASTQSRLNTEAFF. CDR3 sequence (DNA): TGCGCCAGCACCCAATCGAGGTTGAACACTGAAGCTTTCTTT.

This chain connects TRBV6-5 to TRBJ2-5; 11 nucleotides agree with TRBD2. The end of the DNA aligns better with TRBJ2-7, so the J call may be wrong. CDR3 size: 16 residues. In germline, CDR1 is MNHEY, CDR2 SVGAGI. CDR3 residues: CASSYAGTSGRYEQYF. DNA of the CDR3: TGTGCCAGCAGTTACGCCGGGACTAGCGGACGGTACGAGCAGTACTTC.

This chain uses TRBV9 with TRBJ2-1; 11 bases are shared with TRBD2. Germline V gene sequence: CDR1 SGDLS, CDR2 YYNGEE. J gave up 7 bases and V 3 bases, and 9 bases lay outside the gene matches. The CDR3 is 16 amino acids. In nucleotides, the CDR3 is TGTGCCAGCAGCGGACTAGCGGGAATACTACAGAATGAGCAGTTCTTC. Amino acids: CASSGLAGILQNEQFF. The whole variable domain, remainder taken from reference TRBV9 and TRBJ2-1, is DSGVTQTPKHLITATGQRVTLRCSPRSGDLSVYWYQQSLDQGLQFLIQYYNGEERAKGNILERFSAQQFPDLHSELNLSSLELGDSALYFCASSGLAGILQNEQFFGPGTRLTVL.

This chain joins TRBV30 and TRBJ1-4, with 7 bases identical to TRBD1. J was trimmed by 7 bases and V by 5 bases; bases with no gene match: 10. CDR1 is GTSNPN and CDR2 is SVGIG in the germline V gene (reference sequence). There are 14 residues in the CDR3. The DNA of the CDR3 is TGTGCCTGGTCTAGGGGGCCAGTCGGTGAAAAACTGTTTTTT. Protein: CAWSRGPVGEKLFF.

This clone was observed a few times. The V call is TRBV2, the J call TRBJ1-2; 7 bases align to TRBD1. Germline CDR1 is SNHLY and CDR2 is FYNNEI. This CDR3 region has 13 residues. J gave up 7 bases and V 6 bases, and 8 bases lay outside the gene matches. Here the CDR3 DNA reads TGTGCCAGCAGAGACAGGGCGATAGGTGGCTACACCTTC. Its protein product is CASRDRAIGGYTF.

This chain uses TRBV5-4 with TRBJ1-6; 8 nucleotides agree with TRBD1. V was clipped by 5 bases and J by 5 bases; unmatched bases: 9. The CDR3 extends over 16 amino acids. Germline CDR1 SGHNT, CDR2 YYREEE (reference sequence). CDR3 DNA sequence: TGTGCCAGCAGGCGGGTCGGACAGGGCCATAATTCACCCCTCCACTTT. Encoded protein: CASRRVGQGHNSPLHF.

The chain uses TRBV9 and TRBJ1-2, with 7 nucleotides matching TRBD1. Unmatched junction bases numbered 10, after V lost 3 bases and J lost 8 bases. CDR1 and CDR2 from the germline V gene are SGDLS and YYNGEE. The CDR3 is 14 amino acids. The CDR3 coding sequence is TGTGCCAGCAGCGGAAGCGGACAGGTTGAGGGCTACACCTTC. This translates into CASSGSGQVEGYTF.

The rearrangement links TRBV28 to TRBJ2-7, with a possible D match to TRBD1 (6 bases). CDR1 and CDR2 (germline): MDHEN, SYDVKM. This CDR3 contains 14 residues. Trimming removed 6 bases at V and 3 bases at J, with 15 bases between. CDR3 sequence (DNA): TGTGCCAGCAGCCCCGCCGGGACAAACTACGAGCAGTACTTC. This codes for CASSPAGTNYEQYF.

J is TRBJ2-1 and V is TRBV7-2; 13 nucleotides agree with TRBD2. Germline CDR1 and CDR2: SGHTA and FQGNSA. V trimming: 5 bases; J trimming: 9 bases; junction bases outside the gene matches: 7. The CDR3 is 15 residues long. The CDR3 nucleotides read TGTGCCAGCAGCCTGGGACTAGCGGGAACGGGTGAGCAGTTCTTC. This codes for CASSLGLAGTGEQFF. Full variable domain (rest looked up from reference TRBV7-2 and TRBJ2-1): GAGVSQSPSNKVTEKGKDVELRCDPISGHTALYWYRQSLGQGLEFLIYFQGNSAPDKSGLPSDRFSAERTGGSVSTLTIQRTQQEDSAVYLCASSLGLAGTGEQFFGPGTRLTVL.

The CDR3 is CASSLALLSALHF. Written as DNA, the CDR3 is TGCGCCAGCAGCTTGGCCTTACTAAGCGCCCTCCACTTT. The rearrangement links TRBV5-1 to TRBJ1-6, with D uncertain. The CDR3 has 13 residues. V was trimmed by 0 bases and J by 14 bases, leaving 12 bases between them. Germline CDR1 is SGHRS and CDR2 is YFSETQ.

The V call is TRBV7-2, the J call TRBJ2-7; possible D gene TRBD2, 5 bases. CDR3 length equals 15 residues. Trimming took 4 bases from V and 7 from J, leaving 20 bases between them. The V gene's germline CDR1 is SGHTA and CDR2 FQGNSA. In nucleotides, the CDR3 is TGTGCCAGCAGCTCGCCCTACCGACTACCCAGGGAGCAGTACTTC. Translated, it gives CASSSPYRLPREQYF.

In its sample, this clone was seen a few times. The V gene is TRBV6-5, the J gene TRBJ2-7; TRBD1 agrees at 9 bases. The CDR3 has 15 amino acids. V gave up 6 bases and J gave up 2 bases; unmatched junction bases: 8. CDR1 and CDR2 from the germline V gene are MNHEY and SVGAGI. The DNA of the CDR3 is TGTGCCAGCAGCGGACAGGGGACCTTCACCTACGAGCAGTACTTC. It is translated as CASSGQGTFTYEQYF.

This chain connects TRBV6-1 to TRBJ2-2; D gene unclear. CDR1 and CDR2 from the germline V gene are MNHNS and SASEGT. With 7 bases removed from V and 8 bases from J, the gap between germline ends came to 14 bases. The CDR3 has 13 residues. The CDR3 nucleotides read TGTGCCAGCAAAGTTGACTTTGTAGGGGAGCTGTTTTTT. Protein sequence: CASKVDFVGELFF.

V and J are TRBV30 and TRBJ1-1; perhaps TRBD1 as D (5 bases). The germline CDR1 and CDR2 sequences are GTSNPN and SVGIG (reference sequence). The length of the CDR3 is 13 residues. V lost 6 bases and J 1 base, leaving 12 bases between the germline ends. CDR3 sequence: CACAGPTNTEAFF. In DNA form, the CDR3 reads TGTGCCTGCGCGGGACCTACGAACACTGAAGCTTTCTTT.

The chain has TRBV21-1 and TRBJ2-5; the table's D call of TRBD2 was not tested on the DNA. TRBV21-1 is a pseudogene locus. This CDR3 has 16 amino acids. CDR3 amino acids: CASSKGLAGEGETQYF. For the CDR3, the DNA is TGTGCCAGCAGCAAAGGACTAGCGGGAGAGGGAGAGACCCAGTACTTC.

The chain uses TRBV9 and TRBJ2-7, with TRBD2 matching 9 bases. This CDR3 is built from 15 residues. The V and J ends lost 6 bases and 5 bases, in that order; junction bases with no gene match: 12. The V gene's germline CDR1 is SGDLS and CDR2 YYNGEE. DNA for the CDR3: TGTGCCAGCAACCCTACCGGGACTAGCATTCACGAGCAGTACTTC. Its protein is CASNPTGTSIHEQYF.

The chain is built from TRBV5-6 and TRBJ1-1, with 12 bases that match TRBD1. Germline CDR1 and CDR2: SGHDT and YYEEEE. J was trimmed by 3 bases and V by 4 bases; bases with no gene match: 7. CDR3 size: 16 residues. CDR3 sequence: CASSTGTGGRDTEAFF. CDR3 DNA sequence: TGTGCCAGCAGCACCGGGACAGGGGGCAGGGACACTGAAGCTTTCTTT.

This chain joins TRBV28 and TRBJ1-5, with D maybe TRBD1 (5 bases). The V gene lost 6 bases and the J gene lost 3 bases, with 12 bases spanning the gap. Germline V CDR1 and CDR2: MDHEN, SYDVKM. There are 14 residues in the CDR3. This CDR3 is CASRQRQFNQPQHF. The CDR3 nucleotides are TGTGCCAGCAGACAGCGACAGTTCAATCAGCCCCAGCATTTT.

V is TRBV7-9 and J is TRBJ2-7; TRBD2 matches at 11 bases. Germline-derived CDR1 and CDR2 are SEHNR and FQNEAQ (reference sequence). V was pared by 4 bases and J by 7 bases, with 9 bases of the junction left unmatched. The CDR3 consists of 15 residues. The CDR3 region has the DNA TGTGCCAGCAGCTCGGGGACTAGCGGAGCGCGAGAGCAGTACTTC. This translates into CASSSGTSGAREQYF. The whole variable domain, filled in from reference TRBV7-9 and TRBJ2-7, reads DTGVSQNPRHKITKRGQNVTFRCDPISEHNRLYWYRQTLGQGPEFLTYFQNEAQLEKSRLLSDRFSAERPKGSFSTLEIQRTEQGDSAMYLCASSSGTSGAREQYFGPGTRLTVT.

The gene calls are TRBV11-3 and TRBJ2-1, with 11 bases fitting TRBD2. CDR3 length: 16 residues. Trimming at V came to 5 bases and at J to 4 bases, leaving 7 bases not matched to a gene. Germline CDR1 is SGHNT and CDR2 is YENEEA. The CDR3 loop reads CASSPLAGDSYNEQFF. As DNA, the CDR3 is TGTGCCAGCAGCCCACTAGCGGGAGACTCGTACAATGAGCAGTTCTTC.

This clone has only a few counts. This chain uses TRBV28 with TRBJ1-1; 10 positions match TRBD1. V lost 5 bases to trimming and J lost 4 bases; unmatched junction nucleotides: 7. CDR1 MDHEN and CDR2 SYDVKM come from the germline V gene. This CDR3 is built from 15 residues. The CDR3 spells CASSPRQGAGTEAFF. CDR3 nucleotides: TGTGCCAGCAGTCCCCGACAGGGGGCGGGCACTGAAGCTTTCTTT.